What follows are 21 T cell receptor beta chains derived from one specimen sequenced in a study of T cells in Graves' hyperthyroidism and ophthalmopathy. It was RNA transcripts that yielded the amplified TCR beta CDR3 regions. An initial round of RT-PCR targeting the TCR CDR3 relied on the HTBI primer set. TCRdb reprocessed the multiplex PCR reads with MiXCR, giving one entry per CDR3 protein. Altogether 550,000 to 650,000 distinct CDR3 sequences are present, approximately 15% being singletons, with the ten largest covering about 5.8%. Sequenced material: blood. These receptors were taken from a woman aged 25-40 years with Graves' hyperthyroidism that later progressed to Graves' ophthalmopathy.

This clonotype has at least ten counts. The chain recombines TRBV7-9 with TRBJ2-1; D possibly corresponds to TRBD1 (6 bases). The V end lost 5 bases, the J end lost 8 bases, and 13 bases lay between the germline ends. The CDR3 covers 13 residues. Germline V gives CDR1 SEHNR, CDR2 FQNEAQ (reference sequence). The CDR3 DNA is TGTGCCAGCAGCCCGGGGACAAGACATGAGCAGTTCTTC. Protein: CASSPGTRHEQFF.

This clonotype was counted ten times or more. The J gene is TRBJ2-1, the V gene TRBV29-1; D is perhaps TRBD2 (6 bases). Looked up from germline, CDR1 is SQVTM and CDR2 is ANQGSEA. The V end lost 6 bases, the J end lost 3 bases, and 12 bases lay between the germline ends. The CDR3 covers 13 residues. The CDR3 spells CSVSGLHYNEQFF. CDR3 nucleotides: TGCAGCGTCTCGGGACTCCACTACAATGAGCAGTTCTTC.

The rearrangement joins TRBV20-1 to TRBJ2-7, with D perhaps matching TRBD1 or TRBD2 (5 bases each). The CDR3 loop spans 12 amino acids. The V gene's germline CDR1 is DFQATT and CDR2 SNEGSKA (reference sequence). V lost 6 bases, J lost 2 bases, and 11 bases lay in between. CDR3 DNA sequence: TGCAGTGCCAAGGGACGGACCTACGAGCAGTACTTC. Its protein product is CSAKGRTYEQYF.

The J gene is TRBJ2-1, the V gene TRBV7-9, with 9 bases aligning to TRBD2. The CDR3 consists of 16 residues. The junction had 11 bases not matched to a gene; V was cut back by 1 base and J by 10 bases. The germline CDR1 and CDR2 sequences are SEHNR and FQNEAQ (reference sequence). For the CDR3, the DNA is TGTGCCAGCAGCTTAGAGGGGCTAGCGGGGACGGGGGAGCAGTTCTTC. Protein sequence: CASSLEGLAGTGEQFF.

Concerning this clonotype: The junction departs from the called germline gene at one end, perhaps through a read error. The rearrangement uses TRBV11-1 and TRBJ1-1; no firm D call. Per the germline V gene, CDR1 is SGHAT and CDR2 is FQDESV (reference sequence). This CDR3 is built from 13 residues. The CDR3 is CASSLSLSTEASF. CDR3 bases: TGTGCCAGCAGCTTATCCCTGAGCACTGAAGCTTCCTTT.

This clonotype was detected a few times. The chain carries TRBV7-9 and TRBJ1-4; no firm D call. V was shortened by 5 bases and J by 5 bases, with 12 bases between the two germline ends. The CDR3 runs 14 residues. Germline CDR1 is SEHNR and CDR2 is FQNEAQ (reference sequence). CDR3 amino acids: CASSPLSWNEKLFF. CDR3 DNA: TGTGCCAGCAGCCCCCTATCCTGGAATGAAAAACTGTTTTTT.

Comment on this clonotype: A read error may explain this, as a much larger clone is one base away. The rearrangement uses TRBV19 and TRBJ1-4, with D unclear. The CDR3 spans 14 residues. Germline V gives CDR1 LNHDA, CDR2 SQIVND (reference sequence). This CDR3 reads CASGIAQSNEKLFF. CDR3 coding DNA: TGTGCCAGTGGTATAGCACAGAGTAATGAAAAACTGTTTTTT.

This clonotype appeared many times. The V gene is TRBV24-1, the J gene TRBJ2-1, with D uncertain. V was trimmed by 8 bases and J by 5 bases, leaving 6 bases between them. CDR3 size: 11 residues. Germline V lookup: CDR1 KGHDR, CDR2 SFDVKD. The CDR3 loop reads CATNRNNEQFF. In DNA, the CDR3 is TGTGCCACCAATCGGAACAATGAGCAGTTCTTC.

In regard to this clonotype: One end of the junction varies from germline; a read error may be responsible. The chain has TRBV12-3 or TRBV12-4 and TRBJ2-1; TRBD1 matches at 10 bases. CDR3 length: 17 amino acids. The CDR3 nucleotides read TGTGCGAGCAGTTTATCCGGGACAGGGGCCTTTGTAAGTGAGCAGTTCTTC. It yields the protein CASSLSGTGAFVSEQFF.

The chain combines TRBV6-2 or TRBV6-3 with TRBJ1-2, with 7 nucleotides matching TRBD1. The germline V gene encodes CDR1 MNHEY and CDR2 SVGEGT. The CDR3 totals 15 residues. V lost 9 bases to trimming and J lost 3 bases; unmatched junction nucleotides: 13. CDR3 nucleotide sequence: TGTGCCAGTATACCCGGGACAGAGGATTACTATGGCTACACCTTC. This encodes CASIPGTEDYYGYTF.

The V gene is TRBV7-2, the J gene TRBJ2-7, with 10 bases identical to TRBD2. This CDR3 is built from 15 residues. J lost 5 bases, V lost 2 bases, and 6 bases had no gene match. CDR1 is SGHTA, CDR2 FQGNSA, per germline. The CDR3 protein is CASSLMASGSNEQYF. The CDR3 nucleotides are TGTGCCAGCAGCTTAATGGCTAGCGGGAGCAACGAGCAGTACTTC.

This chain connects TRBV18 to TRBJ1-5, with unresolved D. CDR1 is KGHSH, CDR2 LQKENI, per germline. The CDR3 spans 15 residues. V was trimmed by 3 bases and J by 13 bases, leaving 22 bases between them. CDR3 residues: CASSPPGLGNQAQHF. As DNA, the CDR3 is TGTGCCAGCTCACCCCCAGGCCTGGGCAATCAGGCGCAGCATTTT.

This clonotype was detected only a few times. The rearrangement joins TRBV9 to TRBJ1-2; D unresolved. This CDR3 contains 15 residues. V lost 4 bases and J 2 bases, leaving 15 bases between the germline ends. The germline CDR1 and CDR2 sequences are SGDLS and YYNGEE. The CDR3 DNA is TGTGCCAGCAGCTCCCCGGTAGCGACGAACTATGGCTACACCTTC. This codes for CASSSPVATNYGYTF.

This clonotype was recorded at least ten times. The chain uses TRBV11-2 and TRBJ2-4; TRBD2 agrees at 11 bases. The CDR3 spans 21 residues. Germline V gives CDR1 SGHAT, CDR2 FQNNGV. Trimming at V came to 4 bases and at J to 0 bases, leaving 17 bases not matched to a gene. CDR3 in amino acids: CASSSRDDATSGALAKNIQYF. As DNA, the CDR3 is TGTGCCAGCAGCTCCCGGGATGATGCGACTAGCGGGGCCCTAGCCAAAAACATTCAGTACTTC.

This clonotype appeared many times. The rearrangement uses TRBV25-1 and TRBJ2-2; D is ambiguous. Trimming removed 6 bases from V and 5 bases from J, with 7 bases in between. Germline V CDR1 and CDR2: MGHDK, SYGVNS. This CDR3 is 12 amino acids long. CDR3 region: CASRRLTGELFF. The CDR3 region has the DNA TGTGCCAGCAGACGGCTAACCGGGGAGCTGTTTTTT.

A few counts support this clonotype. This chain connects TRBV6-1 to TRBJ1-6; 12 bases fit TRBD1. Looked up from germline, CDR1 is MNHNS and CDR2 is SASEGT. The CDR3 has 16 amino acids. V lost 5 bases and J lost 9; bases outside the gene matches: 8. The CDR3 reads CASSRRGQGAGSPLHF. The CDR3 coding sequence is TGTGCCAGCAGTAGAAGGGGACAGGGGGCTGGTTCACCCCTCCACTTT.

V is TRBV7-2 and J is TRBJ2-1; TRBD2 matches 9 bases. CDR1 is SGHTA, CDR2 FQGNSA, per germline. V shed 3 bases, J shed 7 bases, and the junction held 7 bases outside the gene matches. The CDR3 is 15 residues long. The CDR3 region is CASSLSVGLANEQFF. DNA for the CDR3: TGTGCCAGCAGCTTGAGCGTAGGACTAGCGAATGAGCAGTTCTTC.

This clonotype was recorded at least ten times. This chain connects TRBV6-1 to TRBJ1-6, with D hard to call. Germline CDR1 reads MNHNS; CDR2 reads SASEGT. Trimming stripped 5 bases from V and 7 bases from J, with 15 bases between. The CDR3 is 15 amino acids. CDR3 amino acids: CASSRSQYPNSPLHF. CDR3 nucleotides: TGTGCCAGCAGTAGGTCCCAGTATCCGAATTCACCCCTCCACTTT.

This clonotype was detected many times. The chain couples TRBV25-1 to TRBJ1-2, with D unclear. In germline, CDR1 is MGHDK, CDR2 SYGVNS. The CDR3 runs to 13 residues. Deletions cut 3 bases from V and 8 bases from J, with 13 bases between. CDR3 region: CASSDHSKGGYTF. Here the CDR3 DNA reads TGTGCCAGCAGTGATCACTCAAAAGGGGGCTACACCTTC.

This clonotype was seen repeatedly, ten times or more. The rearrangement joins TRBV19 to TRBJ1-5; 9 bases line up with TRBD1. Germline V gives CDR1 LNHDA, CDR2 SQIVND (reference sequence). After removal of 3 bases from V and 7 bases from J, the junction contained 7 bases not matched to a gene. The CDR3 is 15 amino acids. CDR3 sequence: CASSMEQGAGQPQHF. In DNA, the CDR3 is TGTGCCAGTAGTATGGAACAGGGGGCAGGACAGCCCCAGCATTTT.

This clonotype has only a few counts. This may be a read error, as it is one base from a much larger clone. This chain uses TRBV12-3 or TRBV12-4 with TRBJ1-5; D is undetermined. This CDR3 comprises 14 residues. The CDR3, as DNA: TGTGCCAGCAGTCTCTCAGGAAGAAATCGGCCCCAGCATTTT. Translated: CASSLSGRNRPQHF.